This paragraph reports one T cell receptor (beta chain). Its target is not known. In germline, CDR1 is SGHRS, CDR2 YFSETQ. This CDR3 comprises 16 residues. Trimming removed 7 bases from V and 0 bases from J; junction bases left unmatched: 9. For TCR beta, libraries came from quantitative 5'-RACE with molecular barcodes. TCRdb used MiXCR to reprocess the 5' RACE reads, holding one entry per CDR3 protein. The data hold roughly 150,000 distinct CDR3 sequences, with 9.8% observed a single time. This record belongs to a study of CD8 T cells in ankylosing spondylitis. Regarding the study as a whole: Several of the motif variants were reported before in synovial fluid and blood from reactive arthritis.

Sequencing used blood, either unsorted or a sorted T cell fraction (not recorded which). This clonotype was obtained from a female donor with ankylosing spondylitis or in good health (not recorded which). This chain joins TRBV5-1 and TRBJ2-2, with 7 nucleotides matching TRBD1. The CDR3 sequence is CASGHTGTANTGELFF. CDR3 bases: TGCGCCAGCGGCCACACCGGGACAGCGAACACCGGGGAGCTGTTTTTT.